These 32 T cell receptor beta chains were all obtained from the same sample, sequenced in a study of early T cells in non-severe SARS-CoV-2 infection. One entry per CDR3 protein results from TCRdb running MiXCR on the 5' RACE reads. This table has around 92,000 distinct CDR3 sequences, approximately 11% appearing once. The material sequenced was whole blood. These receptors all come from an adult who was a healthcare worker with PCR-confirmed SARS-CoV-2 infection or an uninfected control (not recorded which).

In this sample, this clonotype turned up many times. CDR3 amino acids: CASSPRLGTEAFF. For the CDR3, the DNA is TGTGCCAGCAGCCCCCGCCTCGGCACTGAAGCTTTCTTT. The V and J genes are TRBV7-6 and TRBJ1-1; no clear D. The CDR3 runs 13 residues. The ends were cut back, 5 bases at V and 4 bases at J, with 11 bases in the middle. Germline CDR1 is SGHVS and CDR2 is FNYEAQ. The whole variable domain, filled in from reference TRBV7-6 and TRBJ1-1, reads GAGVSQSPRYKVTKRGQDVALRCDPISGHVSLYWYRQALGQGPEFLTYFNYEAQQDKSGLPNDRFSAERPEGSISTLTIQRTEQRDSAMYRCASSPRLGTEAFFGQGTRLTVV.

This clonotype came up many times. The chain employs TRBV5-4 and TRBJ2-5, with a possible D match to TRBD2 (7 bases). CDR3 length equals 15 residues. From germline, CDR1 is SGHNT and CDR2 YYREEE (reference sequence). Trimming stripped 0 bases from V and 2 bases from J, with 11 bases between. As DNA, the CDR3 is TGTGCCAGCAGCTTGGGCGGGGGCCTTCAAGAGACCCAGTACTTC. Translating it yields CASSLGGGLQETQYF. Together with reference TRBV5-4 and TRBJ2-5, the CDR3 gives the full variable domain: ETGVTQSPTHLIKTRGQQVTLRCSSQSGHNTVSWYQQALGQGPQFIFQYYREEENGRGNFPPRFSGLQFPNYSSELNVNALELDDSALYLCASSLGGGLQETQYFGPGTRLLVL.

Many counts were recorded for this clonotype. The chain employs TRBV14 and TRBJ2-2; 9 bases map to TRBD1. J lost 5 bases, V lost 0 bases, and 7 bases had no gene match. Germline V gives CDR1 SGHDN, CDR2 FVKESK. The CDR3 has 17 amino acids. CDR3 region: CASSQDRDREETGELFF. The CDR3 nucleotides read TGTGCCAGCAGCCAAGACAGGGACAGGGAGGAAACCGGGGAGCTGTTTTTT. The full variable domain, with the rest looked up from reference TRBV14 and TRBJ2-2, is EAGVTQFPSHSVIEKGQTVTLRCDPISGHDNLYWYRRVMGKEIKFLLHFVKESKQDESGMPNNRFLAERTGGTYSTLKVQPAELEDSGVYFCASSQDRDREETGELFFGEGSRLTVL.

This clonotype was observed a handful of times. V gene TRBV27 combines with J gene TRBJ1-2; a weak D match, TRBD1 (5 bases). V gave up 6 bases and J gave up 6 bases, with 20 bases separating them. Germline values: CDR1 MNHEY, CDR2 SMNVEV (reference sequence). The CDR3 is made up of 15 amino acids. The CDR3: CASRIYWGTSHGYTF. CDR3 bases: TGTGCCAGCAGAATCTATTGGGGGACGAGCCATGGCTACACCTTC.

This clonotype showed up many times. The chain employs TRBV14 and TRBJ2-7; D remains ambiguous. This CDR3 is built from 14 residues. V was clipped by 0 bases and J by 9 bases, with 15 bases between them. The V gene's germline CDR1 is SGHDN and CDR2 FVKESK. The CDR3 loop is CASSQDSGVIMQYF. In DNA form, the CDR3 reads TGTGCCAGCAGCCAAGATAGTGGAGTCATCATGCAGTACTTC.

This clonotype was counted a few times. This chain joins TRBV7-9 and TRBJ1-1; 7 bases align to TRBD1. V trimming: 5 bases; J trimming: 9 bases; junction bases outside the gene matches: 15. CDR3 size: 15 residues. CDR1 and CDR2 (germline): SEHNR, FQNEAQ (reference sequence). The CDR3 coding sequence is TGTGCCAGCAGCCCCAGCGAGACAGGGTCCGGTAAAGCTTTCTTT. It codes for CASSPSETGSGKAFF.

In its sample, this clonotype was seen many times. This rearrangement joins TRBV7-3 to TRBJ2-7; TRBD1 matches 9 bases. The CDR3 runs to 16 residues. Trimming at V came to 2 bases and at J to 2 bases, leaving 7 bases not matched to a gene. Germline V gene lookup returns CDR1 SGHTA and CDR2 FQGTGA. The CDR3 sequence: CASSLQGQGPPYEQYF. CDR3 coding DNA: TGTGCCAGCAGCTTACAGGGACAGGGTCCACCCTACGAGCAGTACTTC.

This clonotype was seen repeatedly, ten times or more. V and J are TRBV3-1 and TRBJ1-1, with D hard to call. Germline V gives CDR1 LGHDT, CDR2 YNNKEL (reference sequence). CDR3 length: 12 amino acids. Trimming shortened V by 5 bases and J by 3 bases, and 7 bases separated the two germline ends. This CDR3 is CASSAIYTEAFF. CDR3 DNA sequence: TGTGCCAGCAGCGCTATTTACACTGAAGCTTTCTTT.

This clonotype showed up just a few times. This chain uses TRBV20-1 with TRBJ1-5, with TRBD1 as a possible D gene (5 bases). Germline CDR1 DFQATT, CDR2 SNEGSKA (reference sequence). There are 14 residues in the CDR3. V was clipped by 6 bases and J by 3 bases, with 15 bases between them. The CDR3 DNA sequence: TGCAGTGCCCCTCGAAGGGGCCTCAATCAGCCCCAGCATTTT. Translated: CSAPRRGLNQPQHF.

This clonotype was seen at least ten times. The chain uses TRBV27 and TRBJ1-1; 9 bases match TRBD1. After removal of 0 bases from V and 1 base from J, the junction contained 3 bases not matched to a gene. This CDR3 has 16 residues. Germline V CDR1 and CDR2: MNHEY, SMNVEV (reference sequence). CDR3 DNA sequence: TGTGCCAGCAGTTTATCGCCGGGACAGGGGAACACTGAAGCTTTCTTT. It is translated as CASSLSPGQGNTEAFF.

V is TRBV5-1 and J is TRBJ2-7; the D gene could be TRBD1 or TRBD2 (5 bases each). This CDR3 contains 16 residues. The germline V gene has CDR1 SGHRS and CDR2 YFSETQ. V lost 0 bases and J 3 bases, leaving 16 bases between the germline ends. The CDR3 spells CASSLAEGSRNYEQYF. CDR3 DNA: TGCGCCAGCAGCTTGGCCGAGGGGAGCCGGAACTACGAGCAGTACTTC.

This clonotype occurred many times. At one boundary the junction diverges from the germline segment, which might be a read error. V is TRBV19 and J is TRBJ1-4; perhaps TRBD1 as D (5 bases). CDR1 is LNHDA, CDR2 SQIVND, per germline (reference sequence). The CDR3 runs 18 residues. CDR3 sequence: CASSISDNTGHFGEELFF. As DNA, the CDR3 is TGTGCCAGTAGTATATCGGACAATACTGGGCACTTTGGTGAAGAACTGTTTTTT.

The gene calls are TRBV29-1 and TRBJ1-4, with TRBD1 matching over 12 bases. Trimming cost V 3 bases and J 0 bases; bases outside gene matches: 17. CDR1 is SQVTM and CDR2 is ANQGSEA in the germline V gene. The CDR3 contains 21 residues. This CDR3 reads CSVDRSGTGGPIYTTNEKLFF. For the CDR3, the DNA is TGCAGCGTTGACAGGAGTGGGACAGGGGGCCCGATCTACACAACTAATGAAAAACTGTTTTTT.

CDR3 DNA sequence: TGTGCCAGCAGTTCCCTAATAGCCTCCGACAATACGCAGTATTTT. Its translation: CASSSLIASDNTQYF. The rearrangement joins TRBV27 to TRBJ2-3; D not certain. The V end was cut by 4 bases, the J end by 7 bases, with 18 bases between. Germline V gene lookup returns CDR1 MNHEY and CDR2 SMNVEV (reference sequence). The CDR3 spans 15 residues.

This clonotype was counted at least ten times. The chain combines TRBV10-3 with TRBJ2-1; D possibly corresponds to TRBD2 (6 bases). The CDR3 contains 15 residues. Deletions cut 0 bases from V and 2 bases from J, with 8 bases between. Germline CDR1 reads ENHRY; CDR2 reads SYGVKD. CDR3 sequence (DNA): TGTGCCATCAGTGAGTCGGACTACACCTACAATGAGCAGTTCTTC. Translation gives CAISESDYTYNEQFF.

The rearrangement uses TRBV9 and TRBJ1-3; no firm D call. The CDR3 consists of 15 residues. V shed 0 bases and J shed 0 bases, with 7 bases lying between them. The germline V gene has CDR1 SGDLS and CDR2 YYNGEE. In nucleotides, the CDR3 is TGTGCCAGCAGCGTAGACACTTTCTCTGGAAACACCATATATTTT. This codes for CASSVDTFSGNTIYF.

This clonotype appeared many times. This CDR3 is CASRSSGGVYNEQFF. Here the CDR3 DNA reads TGTGCCAGCAGATCTAGCGGGGGGGTCTACAATGAGCAGTTCTTC. The V and J genes are TRBV12-3 or TRBV12-4 and TRBJ2-1, with 12 nucleotides matching TRBD2. This CDR3 has 15 amino acids. The V gene end was trimmed by 6 bases and the J gene end by 3 bases; junction bases not matched to a gene: 3.

The sample holds many counts of this clonotype. V and J are TRBV7-9 and TRBJ2-5, with 12 bases lining up with TRBD2. Germline CDR1 SEHNR, CDR2 FQNEAQ (reference sequence). The CDR3 covers 16 residues. J lost 5 bases, V lost 5 bases, and 9 bases had no gene match. The DNA for the CDR3 is TGTGCCAGCAGCCTGCTGGGGACTAGCGGGTTGGAGACCCAGTACTTC. Amino acid sequence: CASSLLGTSGLETQYF. Full variable domain (rest looked up from reference TRBV7-9 and TRBJ2-5): DTGVSQNPRHKITKRGQNVTFRCDPISEHNRLYWYRQTLGQGPEFLTYFQNEAQLEKSRLLSDRFSAERPKGSFSTLEIQRTEQGDSAMYLCASSLLGTSGLETQYFGPGTRLLVL.

This clonotype was counted a few times. J is TRBJ2-5 and V is TRBV5-4; no firm D call. The CDR3 contains 14 residues. Trimming shortened V by 0 bases and J by 7 bases, and 13 bases separated the two germline ends. Germline V gene lookup returns CDR1 SGHNT and CDR2 YYREEE (reference sequence). The CDR3 loop is CASSLDRSMGTQYF. CDR3 coding DNA: TGTGCCAGCAGCTTGGACCGGTCTATGGGGACCCAGTACTTC.

This clonotype has just a few counts. This chain joins TRBV6-6 and TRBJ2-3; 8 bases are shared with TRBD1. The germline CDR1 and CDR2 sequences are MNHNY and SVGAGI (reference sequence). The CDR3 is made up of 15 amino acids. V dropped 2 bases and J dropped 6; count of bases not matched to a gene: 7. CDR3 coding DNA: TGTGCCAGCAGTTACAATCCGGGACAGGTGGATACGCAGTATTTT. It translates to CASSYNPGQVDTQYF.

This clonotype has only a few counts. The chain joins TRBV28 to TRBJ1-3, with TRBD1 as a possible D gene (5 bases). V shed 8 bases and J shed 3 bases, with 20 bases lying between them. CDR1 and CDR2 (germline): MDHEN, SYDVKM. The CDR3 loop spans 16 amino acids. Written as DNA, the CDR3 is TGTGCCAGCGGCCCCCCAGGGCCTCAAAGTGGAAACACCATATATTTT. As protein: CASGPPGPQSGNTIYF.

This clonotype was counted ten times or more. The V and J genes are TRBV7-3 and TRBJ2-7, with 9 bases lining up with TRBD1. Germline CDR1 reads SGHTA; CDR2 reads FQGTGA. V lost 4 bases, J lost 7 bases, and 11 bases stayed unmatched. This CDR3 has 15 residues. The CDR3 region is CASSSPGQGRSEQYF. CDR3 DNA: TGTGCCAGCAGCTCCCCGGGACAGGGAAGGAGTGAGCAGTACTTC.

The CDR3 reads CASSISGATYEQYF. The CDR3 nucleotides are TGTGCCAGCAGTATCAGCGGTGCCACCTACGAGCAGTACTTC. V gene TRBV13 combines with J gene TRBJ2-7; D perhaps matches TRBD2 (5 bases). This CDR3 region has 14 residues. Trimming left V 6 bases short and J 2 bases short, with 14 bases between. Germline loops: CDR1 PRHDT, CDR2 FYEKMQ (reference sequence). Complete variable domain (other parts from reference TRBV13 and TRBJ2-7): AAGVIQSPRHLIKEKRETATLKCYPIPRHDTVYWYQQGPGQDPQFLISFYEKMQSDKGSIPDRFSAQQFSDYHSELNMSSLELGDSALYFCASSISGATYEQYFGPGTRLTVT.

This sequence joins TRBV28 and TRBJ1-2, with a possible D match to TRBD1 (5 bases). The CDR3 runs 13 residues. In germline, CDR1 is MDHEN, CDR2 SYDVKM. V lost 4 bases, J lost 2 bases, and 8 bases lay in between. The CDR3 here is CASSSRGNYGYTF. As DNA, the CDR3 is TGTGCCAGCAGTTCCCGGGGGAACTATGGCTACACCTTC.

This clonotype was counted at least ten times. The chain employs TRBV29-1 and TRBJ2-2, with 10 bases that match TRBD1. V gave up 3 bases and J gave up 6 bases; unmatched junction bases: 4. Germline values: CDR1 SQVTM, CDR2 ANQGSEA. This CDR3 spans 14 amino acids. Here the CDR3 reads CSVEWDRGPGELFF. DNA for the CDR3: TGCAGCGTTGAGTGGGACAGGGGACCCGGGGAGCTGTTTTTT.

This chain joins TRBV2 and TRBJ1-2; the match to TRBD1 covers 12 bases. Trimming removed 7 bases from V and 13 bases from J; junction bases left unmatched: 13. In germline, CDR1 is SNHLY, CDR2 FYNNEI. The CDR3 length is 14 residues. The chain's CDR3 is CASMGTGGFPTSTF. CDR3 coding DNA: TGTGCCAGCATGGGGACAGGGGGCTTTCCAACGAGCACCTTC.

The chain uses TRBV7-9 and TRBJ1-4; D is undetermined. Germline loops: CDR1 SEHNR, CDR2 FQNEAQ (reference sequence). V was pared by 1 base and J by 3 bases, with 9 bases between. CDR3 length: 15 amino acids. In DNA, the CDR3 is TGTGCCAGCAGCTTAGAGGGAGGGTCTAATGAAAAACTGTTTTTT. Its translation: CASSLEGGSNEKLFF.

This clonotype was observed a handful of times. The genes are TRBV7-3 and TRBJ2-2; weak D call: TRBD2 (5 bases). V lost 5 bases and J lost 2, with 12 bases in between. This CDR3 is built from 15 residues. Germline CDR1 is SGHTA and CDR2 is FQGTGA. The CDR3 sequence: CASSARTANTGELFF. In DNA form, the CDR3 reads TGTGCCAGCAGCGCCAGGACTGCAAACACCGGGGAGCTGTTTTTT.

This clonotype was picked up many times. The chain's CDR3 is CASSPEHRADGYTF. CDR3 in DNA: TGCGCCAGCAGCCCAGAACACCGTGCCGATGGCTACACCTTC. V gene TRBV4-1 combines with J gene TRBJ1-2; unclear D gene. The CDR3 length is 14 residues. Deletions cut 4 bases from V and 6 bases from J, with 15 bases between. Germline CDR1 reads MGHRA; CDR2 reads YSYEKL.

The table lists this clonotype with a few counts. V usage is TRBV7-9 and J usage is TRBJ2-7, with D possibly being TRBD1 (6 bases). Germline CDR1 reads SEHNR; CDR2 reads FQNEAQ (reference sequence). V shed 0 bases and J shed 2 bases, with 14 bases lying between them. The CDR3 loop spans 16 amino acids. The CDR3 loop is CASSLAPDSPTYEQYF. CDR3 nucleotide sequence: TGTGCCAGCAGCTTAGCGCCGGACAGCCCTACCTACGAGCAGTACTTC.

This clonotype showed up just a few times. J is TRBJ2-7 and V is TRBV4-2, with TRBD2 matching 13 bases. CDR1 is LGHNA, CDR2 YNFKEQ, per germline. After removal of 1 base from V and 7 bases from J, the junction contained 4 bases not matched to a gene. The CDR3 is 15 amino acids. The CDR3: CASSQAEGLAGEQYF. The CDR3 DNA reads as TGTGCCAGCAGCCAAGCCGAGGGACTAGCGGGGGAGCAGTACTTC.

This clonotype was seen repeatedly, ten times or more. The chain uses TRBV20-1 and TRBJ2-7; 7 bases match TRBD2. Trimming at V came to 0 bases and at J to 4 bases, leaving 9 bases not matched to a gene. Germline CDR1 reads DFQATT; CDR2 reads SNEGSKA (reference sequence). This CDR3 spans 15 amino acids. The CDR3 region is CSARDPKRDSYEQYF. DNA of the CDR3: TGCAGTGCTAGAGACCCGAAGCGGGACTCGTACGAGCAGTACTTC.